The entry that follows covers one TCR beta chain sequence. Antigen specificity is unknown. This sample is part of a study of PD-1 blockade in classical Hodgkin lymphoma. Broader study findings: CD4+ TCR diversity, unlike CD8+, climbed significantly by C4D1.

The V and J ends lost 8 bases and 2 bases, in that order; junction bases with no gene match: 5. CDR3 length equals 13 residues. Germline V lookup: CDR1 MNHEY, CDR2 SMNVEV (reference sequence). The time point here: cycle 4 day 1 (C4D1), after 6 weeks of nivolumab. There was relapse after autologous stem cell transplantation in every patient, and there was variation in brentuximab vedotin exposure. Here immunoSEQ multiplex PCR was the method, and the copy in TCRdb shows in-frame clones only, minus some. Here the sample spans roughly 64,000 clones, approximately 90% being singletons. The chain uses TRBV27 and TRBJ2-7; 8 nucleotides line up with TRBD1. The clonotype originates from a human donor with classical Hodgkin lymphoma. The sequenced sample was peripheral blood mononuclear cells (PBMCs), obtained before the fourth cycle of nivolumab. The CDR3 sequence: CASGRTGTYEQYF. The CDR3 DNA reads TGTGCCAGCGGTCGGACAGGGACCTACGAGCAGTACTTC.